The 9 T cell receptor beta chains in this list originate from one sample, sequenced in a study of cytomegalovirus exposure and HLA in healthy donors. The protocol was immunoSEQ multiplex PCR, while the TCRdb copy is restricted to in-frame clones and leaves out a portion. This repertoire shows about 140,000 clones, roughly 90% found once; its top ten account for roughly 3%. Sequencing was done on a sample of PBMCs. These TCRs come from a man between 18 and 29 years old in good health and CMV-seronegative.

The chain joins TRBV13 to TRBJ2-3; the match to TRBD1 covers 7 bases. This CDR3 contains 15 residues. The junction had 13 bases not matched to a gene; V was cut back by 7 bases and J by 6 bases. Looked up from germline, CDR1 is PRHDT and CDR2 is FYEKMQ (reference sequence). CDR3: CASTFGDRVGDTQYF. The DNA of the CDR3 is TGTGCCAGCACTTTTGGCGACAGGGTGGGTGATACGCAGTATTTT.

J is TRBJ1-4 and V is TRBV7-9; TRBD1 is a possible D gene (5 bases). The CDR3 spans 17 residues. Germline V gives CDR1 SEHNR, CDR2 FQNEAQ (reference sequence). Trimming pared 9 bases from V and 0 bases from J, leaving 20 bases between. The CDR3 sequence is CASHHGGKHATNEKLFF. The CDR3 DNA reads TGTGCCAGTCATCACGGGGGGAAGCATGCAACTAATGAAAAACTGTTTTTT.

Of note for this clone: The junction shows a germline mismatch at one end, possibly a read error. The chain employs TRBV6-1 and TRBJ1-5; D might be TRBD1 (5 bases). The CDR3 loop spans 14 amino acids. In germline, CDR1 is MNHNS, CDR2 SASEGT. The DNA of the CDR3 is TGTGCCAGCATTGAATGGCAGGGAGGACAGCCCCAGCATTTT. This gives the protein CASIEWQGGQPQHF.

This rearrangement joins TRBV5-1 to TRBJ2-5, with D possibly TRBD2 on 6 matching bases. CDR1 and CDR2 (germline): SGHRS, YFSETQ. Trimming shortened V by 1 base and J by 2 bases, and 15 bases separated the two germline ends. The CDR3 runs 16 residues. DNA for the CDR3: TGCGCCAGCAGCTTGTCGGGAGAACCCTTGCAAGAGACCCAGTACTTC. Residues: CASSLSGEPLQETQYF.

V gene TRBV7-6 combines with J gene TRBJ2-3; tentatively, D is TRBD1 (5 bases). V lost 5 bases and J 1 base, leaving 16 bases between the germline ends. From germline, CDR1 is SGHVS and CDR2 FNYEAQ. CDR3 size: 16 residues. CDR3 sequence (DNA): TGTGCCAGCAGCCTGAGCCTGGGGCCCGGCACAGATACGCAGTATTTT. Amino acids: CASSLSLGPGTDTQYF.

The J gene is TRBJ1-5, the V gene TRBV4-1, with 7 positions matching TRBD1. J lost 6 bases, V lost 1 base, and 3 bases had no gene match. There are 14 residues in the CDR3. Germline assignment: CDR1 MGHRA and CDR2 YSYEKL. Here the CDR3 DNA reads TGCGCCAGCAGCCAAGGGGACAGCGGTCAGCCCCAGCATTTT. Translated: CASSQGDSGQPQHF.

Only one count was recorded for this clone. The rearrangement links TRBV27 to TRBJ2-1; 8 bases are shared with TRBD2. The V gene's germline CDR1 is MNHEY and CDR2 SMNVEV (reference sequence). The CDR3 totals 16 residues. With 2 bases clipped from V and 6 bases from J, the junction kept 9 bases outside the gene matches. The CDR3: CASSLSRGTRSNEQFF. In nucleotides, the CDR3 is TGTGCCAGCAGTTTAAGTCGGGGGACTAGAAGCAATGAGCAGTTCTTC.

This rearrangement joins TRBV2 to TRBJ1-4; 9 nucleotides align to TRBD1. The CDR3 is 15 residues long. Losses at the gene ends were 4 bases for V and 8 bases for J; bases not matched to a gene: 8. Germline CDR1 reads SNHLY; CDR2 reads FYNNEI. CDR3 bases: TGTGCCAGCAGTGGAGGTACAGGGGGCAGGGAAAAACTGTTTTTT. Its protein product is CASSGGTGGREKLFF.

The chain is built from TRBV6-1 and TRBJ1-2; 8 bases are a match to TRBD1. The CDR3 has 14 amino acids. Germline CDR1 reads MNHNS; CDR2 reads SASEGT. V shed 3 bases and J 7 bases; nucleotides not matched to a gene: 7. The CDR3 loop reads CASSDAGTGIGYTF. The CDR3 nucleotides are TGTGCCAGCAGTGACGCAGGGACAGGTATTGGCTACACCTTC.